Each of the 29 T cell receptor beta chains below was sequenced from the same sample in a study of shared clonotypes between healthy human individuals. TCRdb's table, derived via immunoSEQ multiplex PCR, lists solely in-frame clones and lacks some. This sample carries 1,100,000 or so clones, 70% to 80% of them seen once, and the ten largest clones take 0.5% to 0.6%. The material sequenced was memory CD4+ T cells from PBMCs. Subset specified: CD45RA-negative fraction. These receptors all stem from a man aged 18-30 years in good health. Some clones in this sample may be carry-over from other donors' samples.

This chain uses TRBV5-1 with TRBJ2-3; D might be TRBD2 (6 bases). This CDR3 is 16 amino acids long. The germline V and J ends were trimmed by 1 base and 6 bases, with 18 bases remaining between them. The germline CDR1 and CDR2 sequences are SGHRS and YFSETQ. This CDR3 is CASSLFTGEGPDTQYF. CDR3 nucleotides: TGCGCCAGCAGCTTGTTTACGGGAGAAGGGCCTGATACGCAGTATTTT. The full variable domain, in which reference TRBV5-1 and TRBJ2-3 provide the parts outside the CDR3, is KAGVTQTPRYLIKTRGQQVTLSCSPISGHRSVSWYQQTPGQGLQFLFEYFSETQRNKGNFPGRFSGRQFSNSRSEMNVSTLELGDSALYLCASSLFTGEGPDTQYFGPGTRLTVL.

This clone occurred once. CDR3 loop: CASSQDRTSGRGRETQYF. CDR3 DNA sequence: TGTGCCAGCAGCCAAGATCGAACTAGCGGGAGAGGTCGAGAGACCCAGTACTTC. The chain recombines TRBV14 with TRBJ2-5; 11 nucleotides line up with TRBD2. The V gene end was trimmed by 0 bases and the J gene end by 4 bases; junction bases not matched to a gene: 10. This CDR3 spans 18 amino acids. CDR1 and CDR2 from the germline V gene are SGHDN and FVKESK.

The chain has TRBV4-1 and TRBJ2-3, with TRBD2 matching over 7 bases. Trimming at V came to 0 bases and at J to 9 bases, leaving 6 bases not matched to a gene. This CDR3 is built from 14 residues. The V gene's germline CDR1 is MGHRA and CDR2 YSYEKL. In DNA, the CDR3 is TGCGCCAGCAGCCAAGATACGCTGGGAGGGACGCAGTATTTT. Translated: CASSQDTLGGTQYF.

V is TRBV5-8 and J is TRBJ1-5, with unresolved D. The CDR3 consists of 18 residues. Germline loops: CDR1 SGHTS, CDR2 YDEGEE. Trimming took off 4 bases at V and 0 bases at J, with 20 bases between the two ends. CDR3 loop: CASSPLERGQYSNQPQHF. DNA of the CDR3: TGTGCCAGCAGCCCCCTCGAGCGTGGCCAATATAGCAATCAGCCCCAGCATTTT.

The rearrangement joins TRBV5-4 to TRBJ2-4; 12 positions agree with TRBD2. This CDR3 spans 14 amino acids. The ends lost 0 bases at V and 13 bases at J; junction bases unmatched: 5. Germline V gene lookup returns CDR1 SGHNT and CDR2 YYREEE (reference sequence). CDR3 amino acids: CASSLGLAGGPQYF. CDR3 in DNA: TGTGCCAGCAGCTTGGGGCTAGCGGGAGGGCCCCAGTACTTC.

The CDR3 reads CASSIGTSGSYEQYF. CDR3 nucleotides: TGCGCCAGCAGCATCGGGACTAGCGGGAGTTACGAGCAGTACTTC. V usage is TRBV5-1 and J usage is TRBJ2-7, with 14 bases matching TRBD2. The CDR3 is 15 residues long. After removal of 4 bases from V and 4 bases from J, the junction contained 4 bases not matched to a gene. Germline V gene lookup returns CDR1 SGHRS and CDR2 YFSETQ.

This clone was observed many times. V and J are TRBV5-1 and TRBJ2-4; D is perhaps TRBD2 (5 bases). This CDR3 has 17 residues. CDR1 is SGHRS, CDR2 YFSETQ, per germline. Between the trimmed V and J ends, which lost 4 bases and 9 bases, there was a span of 26 bases. Here the CDR3 reads CASSLISGGSGYGIQYF. The CDR3 DNA is TGCGCCAGCAGCCTTATTTCGGGTGGGAGTGGGTATGGCATTCAGTACTTC. The full variable domain, in which reference TRBV5-1 and TRBJ2-4 provide the parts outside the CDR3, is KAGVTQTPRYLIKTRGQQVTLSCSPISGHRSVSWYQQTPGQGLQFLFEYFSETQRNKGNFPGRFSGRQFSNSRSEMNVSTLELGDSALYLCASSLISGGSGYGIQYFGAGTRLSVL.

The chain couples TRBV13 to TRBJ2-7, with D unresolved. The CDR3 is made up of 14 amino acids. Trimming left V 4 bases short and J 1 base short, with 11 bases between. Germline loops: CDR1 PRHDT, CDR2 FYEKMQ (reference sequence). DNA of the CDR3: TGTGCCAGCAGCTCCTCAAGTTCGTCCTACGAGCAGTACTTC. This encodes CASSSSSSSYEQYF.

This chain joins TRBV4-1 and TRBJ2-2, with D maybe TRBD1 (6 bases). This CDR3 has 16 amino acids. Trimming cost V 0 bases and J 3 bases, with 11 bases left between them. Looked up from germline, CDR1 is MGHRA and CDR2 is YSYEKL. In DNA, the CDR3 is TGCGCCAGCAGCCAAGAGAACAGGGCTGACACCGGGGAGCTGTTTTTT. Amino acids: CASSQENRADTGELFF.

The gene calls are TRBV28 and TRBJ2-5, with D tentatively TRBD1 (6 bases). V shed 4 bases and J shed 2 bases, with 11 bases lying between them. The CDR3 contains 14 residues. CDR1 and CDR2 (germline): MDHEN, SYDVKM. The CDR3 region is CASSSNRVQETQYF. The CDR3, as DNA: TGTGCCAGCAGTTCCAACAGGGTTCAAGAGACCCAGTACTTC.

This clone appeared once. The V call is TRBV5-1, the J call TRBJ2-5, with 7 positions matching TRBD1. The germline gives CDR1 SGHRS, CDR2 YFSETQ. The length of the CDR3 is 16 residues. With 3 bases clipped from V and 5 bases from J, the junction kept 13 bases outside the gene matches. CDR3 in DNA: TGCGCCAGCAGCTCGCAGACAGGGACCGGATCGGAGACCCAGTACTTC. Its protein product is CASSSQTGTGSETQYF. Complete variable domain (other parts from reference TRBV5-1 and TRBJ2-5): KAGVTQTPRYLIKTRGQQVTLSCSPISGHRSVSWYQQTPGQGLQFLFEYFSETQRNKGNFPGRFSGRQFSNSRSEMNVSTLELGDSALYLCASSSQTGTGSETQYFGPGTRLLVL.

The J gene is TRBJ2-3, the V gene TRBV18; perhaps TRBD1 as D (6 bases). V lost 2 bases and J lost 2, with 11 bases in between. CDR1 is KGHSH and CDR2 is LQKENI in the germline V gene. CDR3 length equals 15 residues. The CDR3 bases are TGTGCCAGCTCACCAGCCAGGGGATCCACAGATACGCAGTATTTT. Translating gives CASSPARGSTDTQYF.

This clone was detected ten times or more. V and J are TRBV5-1 and TRBJ1-1; possible D gene TRBD1, 6 bases. CDR3 length: 14 amino acids. Germline V gene data show CDR1 as SGHRS and CDR2 as YFSETQ. Trimming took off 4 bases at V and 5 bases at J, with 15 bases between the two ends. CDR3 residues: CASSLDSSLTEAFF. Written as DNA, the CDR3 is TGCGCCAGCAGCCTGGACAGCTCACTAACTGAAGCTTTCTTT.

Concerning this clone itself: Different DNA sequences within this sample yield the same CDR3. V and J are TRBV6-5 and TRBJ2-7, with D unclear. The V gene's germline CDR1 is MNHEY and CDR2 SVGAGI. Trimming left V 6 bases short and J 7 bases short, with 10 bases between. The CDR3 consists of 11 residues. The CDR3 DNA follows: TGTGCCAGCAGCCCGGGTGGTGAGCAGTACTTC. This codes for CASSPGGEQYF.

This chain connects TRBV6-5 to TRBJ1-2; D is undetermined. V was clipped by 6 bases and J by 1 base, with 12 bases between them. The CDR3 totals 14 residues. Germline V gene sequence: CDR1 MNHEY, CDR2 SVGAGI. The CDR3 nucleotides are TGTGCCAGCAGCCAACAGCCGTTTAACTATGGCTACACCTTC. Translation gives CASSQQPFNYGYTF.

This clone was picked up one time. V is TRBV15 and J is TRBJ2-2, with 11 bases aligning to TRBD2. CDR3 size: 15 residues. CDR1 and CDR2 from the germline V gene are LNHNV and YYDKDF (reference sequence). V was pared by 3 bases and J by 3 bases, with 0 bases of the junction left unmatched. The DNA for the CDR3 is TGTGCCACCAGCAGGGGACTAGCGGACACCGGGGAGCTGTTTTTT. It is translated as CATSRGLADTGELFF.

The J gene is TRBJ1-5, the V gene TRBV7-9, with D tentatively TRBD1 (6 bases). Looked up from germline, CDR1 is SEHNR and CDR2 is FQNEAQ (reference sequence). V was cut by 5 bases and J by 9 bases, with 14 bases left in between. This CDR3 has 13 amino acids. CDR3 protein: CASSPGLDRPQHF. The CDR3 DNA sequence: TGTGCCAGCAGCCCAGGTCTGGACAGGCCCCAGCATTTT.

CDR3 nucleotide sequence: TGTGCCAGCAGTTATGGATGGGGTAGACTAGCGGGAGCCACAGATACGCAGTATTTT. Translated, it gives CASSYGWGRLAGATDTQYF. V and J are TRBV27 and TRBJ2-3; 12 nucleotides agree with TRBD2. CDR1 and CDR2 from the germline V gene are MNHEY and SMNVEV (reference sequence). V was clipped by 4 bases and J by 2 bases; unmatched bases: 13. The CDR3 runs to 19 residues.

The V gene is TRBV5-8, the J gene TRBJ2-7; D could derive from TRBD1 or TRBD2 (5 bases each). V was cut by 3 bases and J by 5 bases, with 9 bases left in between. Germline values: CDR1 SGHTS, CDR2 YDEGEE. The CDR3 has 12 residues. The CDR3 loop reads CASSWGRHEQYF. In nucleotides, the CDR3 is TGTGCCAGCAGCTGGGGGAGACACGAGCAGTACTTC.

V and J are TRBV30 and TRBJ2-3; D not certain. Trimming removed 1 base at V and 8 bases at J, with 4 bases between. Germline V gene sequence: CDR1 GTSNPN, CDR2 SVGIG (reference sequence). The CDR3 extends over 10 amino acids. Here the CDR3 reads CAWSEGTQYF. The DNA for the CDR3 is TGTGCCTGGAGTGAGGGTACGCAGTATTTT.

The genes are TRBV7-3 and TRBJ1-5, with D possibly being TRBD1 (5 bases). Per germline, CDR1 SGHTA and CDR2 FQGTGA. The CDR3 runs 20 residues. V was clipped by 5 bases and J by 0 bases, with 26 bases between them. This CDR3 reads CASSLKGRGPNFNSNQPQHF. CDR3 DNA sequence: TGTGCCAGCAGCCTCAAGGGGCGGGGACCGAACTTTAATAGCAATCAGCCCCAGCATTTT.

This clone was detected only a few times. The chain recombines TRBV5-4 with TRBJ2-7; possible D gene TRBD1, 6 bases. V lost 4 bases and J lost 0, with 14 bases in between. The CDR3 has 15 residues. The V gene's germline CDR1 is SGHNT and CDR2 YYREEE (reference sequence). The CDR3 DNA sequence: TGTGCCAGCAGCCAGGGACACAGACCCTCCTACGAGCAGTACTTC. It codes for CASSQGHRPSYEQYF.

This sequence joins TRBV7-9 and TRBJ1-3; D is unclear. CDR1 is SEHNR, CDR2 FQNEAQ, per germline (reference sequence). This CDR3 spans 14 amino acids. V was clipped by 3 bases and J by 0 bases, with 6 bases between them. In DNA, the CDR3 is TGTGCCAGCAGCTTTTCGGACTCTGGAAACACCATATATTTT. It codes for CASSFSDSGNTIYF. Supplemented by reference TRBV7-9 and TRBJ1-3, the full variable domain reads DTGVSQNPRHKITKRGQNVTFRCDPISEHNRLYWYRQTLGQGPEFLTYFQNEAQLEKSRLLSDRFSAERPKGSFSTLEIQRTEQGDSAMYLCASSFSDSGNTIYFGEGSWLTVV.

V usage is TRBV18 and J usage is TRBJ1-1, with D uncertain. V shed 5 bases and J shed 3 bases, with 10 bases lying between them. There are 13 residues in the CDR3. Germline-derived CDR1 and CDR2 are KGHSH and LQKENI. CDR3 DNA sequence: TGTGCCAGCTCAGGGGTAAGGGACACTGAAGCTTTCTTT. It is translated as CASSGVRDTEAFF. Filled out from reference TRBV18 and TRBJ1-1, the complete variable domain reads NAGVMQNPRHLVRRRGQEARLRCSPMKGHSHVYWYRQLPEEGLKFMVYLQKENIIDESGMPKERFSAEFPKEGPSILRIQQVVRGDSAAYFCASSGVRDTEAFFGQGTRLTVV.

This chain links TRBV9 with TRBJ2-3; no clear D. V was shortened by 0 bases and J by 1 base, with 6 bases between the two germline ends. Germline V CDR1 and CDR2: SGDLS, YYNGEE. CDR3 length: 14 amino acids. The CDR3 DNA sequence: TGTGCCAGCAGCGTAGTGGCCCGCACAGATACGCAGTATTTT. It encodes CASSVVARTDTQYF.

The chain carries TRBV7-6 and TRBJ2-5; D ambiguous. The germline V gene encodes CDR1 SGHVS and CDR2 FNYEAQ. The V end was cut by 0 bases, the J end by 1 base, with 3 bases between. The CDR3 runs 13 residues. The CDR3 nucleotides are TGTGCCAGCAGCTTAGCAATCCAAGAGACCCAGTACTTC. Protein sequence: CASSLAIQETQYF.

This chain links TRBV5-6 with TRBJ2-1; D might be TRBD1 or TRBD2, each matching 6 bases. The CDR3 sequence is 16 residues long. Germline lookup yields CDR1 SGHDT and CDR2 YYEEEE. Trimming left V 4 bases short and J 3 bases short, with 17 bases between. The CDR3 loop reads CASSPGARLNYNEQFF. In nucleotides, the CDR3 is TGTGCCAGCAGCCCGGGGGCCAGGCTTAACTACAATGAGCAGTTCTTC.

This clone has a handful of counts. The gene calls are TRBV2 and TRBJ2-7; no clear D gene. The germline gives CDR1 SNHLY, CDR2 FYNNEI. The CDR3 length is 12 residues. Trimming took off 6 bases at V and 3 bases at J, with 9 bases between the two ends. The CDR3 loop is CASRDEVYEQYF. The DNA of the CDR3 is TGTGCCAGCAGGGACGAGGTCTACGAGCAGTACTTC.

This chain links TRBV10-1 with TRBJ2-7, with D perhaps being TRBD1 or TRBD2 (5 bases each). Germline V lookup: CDR1 WNHNN, CDR2 SYGVQD (reference sequence). The CDR3 spans 19 residues. Trimming shortened V by 0 bases and J by 7 bases, and 28 bases separated the two germline ends. CDR3 sequence (DNA): TGCGCCAGCAGTGAGTCGTTACAAGGAAGGTGTGGGACGGAATTAGAGCAGTACTTC. Protein product: CASSESLQGRCGTELEQYF.